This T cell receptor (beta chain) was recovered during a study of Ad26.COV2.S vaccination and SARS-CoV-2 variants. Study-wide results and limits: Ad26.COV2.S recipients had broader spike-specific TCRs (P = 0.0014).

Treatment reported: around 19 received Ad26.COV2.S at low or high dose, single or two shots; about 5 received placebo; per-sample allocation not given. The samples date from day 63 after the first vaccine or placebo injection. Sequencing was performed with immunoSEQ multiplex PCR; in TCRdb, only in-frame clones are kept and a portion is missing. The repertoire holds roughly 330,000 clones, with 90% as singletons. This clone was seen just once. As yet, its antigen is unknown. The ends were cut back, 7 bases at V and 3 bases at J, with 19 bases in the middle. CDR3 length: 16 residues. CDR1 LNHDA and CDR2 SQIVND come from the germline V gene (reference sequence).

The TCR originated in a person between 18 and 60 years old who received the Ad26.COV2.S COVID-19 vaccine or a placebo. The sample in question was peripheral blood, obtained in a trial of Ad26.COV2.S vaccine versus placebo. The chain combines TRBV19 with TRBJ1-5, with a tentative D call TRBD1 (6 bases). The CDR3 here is CASTLNHRALNQPQHF. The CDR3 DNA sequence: TGTGCCAGTACCCTAAACCACAGGGCCCTCAATCAGCCCCAGCATTTT.